A selection of T cell receptor beta chains follows, all from one sample in a study of T cells in Graves' hyperthyroidism and ophthalmopathy. Each CDR3 protein is one row after TCRdb ran MiXCR on the multiplex PCR reads. The data show nearly 600,000 distinct CDR3 sequences, over 11% seen once. The sample comprised blood. The source of these receptors is a woman between 25 and 40 years old with Graves' hyperthyroidism that later progressed to Graves' ophthalmopathy. Each CDR3 is given with its conserved first and last residue. Each record gives: CDR3 length, clone size, D gene, J gene, V gene, CDR3 protein, CDR3 DNA. D genes are given only for firm matches. Clone sizes are given selectively: once, few, many, or a class where the clone is expanded.

>14|many|-|TRBJ2-5|TRBV10-1
CASSAAANQETQYF
TGCGCCAGCAGTGCGGCGGCTAACCAAGAGACCCAGTACTTC
>14|many|TRBD2|TRBJ2-7|TRBV7-9
CASSPEVAGVEQYF
TGTGCCAGCAGCCCCGAGGTAGCGGGAGTCGAGCAGTACTTC
>15|many|TRBD1|TRBJ2-1|TRBV19
CASSQPGGRYNEQFF
TGTGCCAGTAGTCAGCCAGGGGGCCGCTACAATGAGCAGTTCTTC
>15|many|-|TRBJ1-6|TRBV7-6
CASSLAGGVNSPLHF
TGTGCCAGCAGCTTAGCAGGAGGGGTGAATTCACCCCTCCACTTT
>15|many|TRBD2|TRBJ2-1|TRBV6-2/TRBV6-3
CASNLAGEMGNEQFF
TGTGCCAGCAATTTAGCGGGAGAAATGGGCAATGAGCAGTTCTTC
>14|many|-|TRBJ2-1|TRBV2
CASSPRATYNEQFF
TGTGCCAGCAGTCCCAGAGCAACCTACAATGAGCAGTTCTTC
>14|-|TRBD1|TRBJ2-3|TRBV5-1
CASSPGQDSDTQYF
TGCGCCAGCAGTCCCGGACAGGACTCAGATACGCAGTATTTT
>11|many|-|TRBJ2-5|TRBV29-1
CSVGTGETQYF
TGCAGCGTTGGAACGGGAGAGACCCAGTACTTC
>14|many|TRBD2|TRBJ2-7|TRBV19
CASRGLAGGGEQYF
TGTGCCAGTAGGGGACTAGCGGGAGGCGGAGAGCAGTACTTC
>16|few|TRBD2|TRBJ2-1|TRBV7-3
CASSFLPGLAGNEQFF
TGTGCCAGCAGCTTCTTACCGGGACTAGCGGGCAATGAGCAGTTCTTC
>15|-|TRBD1|TRBJ1-3|TRBV19
CASSDRARTGNTIYF
TGTGCCAGTAGCGACAGGGCCCGAACTGGAAACACCATATATTTT
>15|-|-|TRBJ2-4|TRBV6-1
CASNPGDRAKNIQYF
TGTGCCAGCAACCCCGGGGACCGAGCCAAAAACATTCAGTACTTC
>15|-|TRBD1|TRBJ2-3|TRBV28
CASSSTGLRTDTQYF
TGTGCCAGCAGTTCGACAGGGTTAAGGACAGATACGCAGTATTTT
>17|many|-|TRBJ2-3|TRBV6-5
CASSYSGGGWSTDTQYF
TGTGCCAGCAGTTACTCGGGAGGGGGCTGGTCGACAGATACGCAGTATTTT
>15|many|-|TRBJ2-5|TRBV2
CASRPSGTVGETQYF
TGTGCCAGCAGGCCATCCGGGACCGTCGGGGAGACCCAGTACTTC
>14|many|-|TRBJ1-3|TRBV2
CASLPGVPGNTIYF
TGTGCCAGCCTCCCCGGAGTCCCTGGAAACACCATATATTTT
>18|many|-|TRBJ1-2|TRBV28
CASSLVGSFLAQSYGYTF
TGTGCCAGCAGTTTAGTCGGTTCTTTTCTGGCCCAGTCCTATGGCTACACCTTC
>14|once|TRBD1|TRBJ2-7|TRBV20-1
CSARPPDRDYEQYF
TGCAGTGCTAGGCCTCCGGACAGGGACTACGAGCAGTACTTC
>12|many|TRBD2|TRBJ2-1|TRBV20-1
CSVDGRVDEQFF
TGCAGTGTCGACGGGAGGGTAGATGAGCAGTTCTTC
>14|many|-|TRBJ2-3|TRBV12-3/TRBV12-4
CASSPSRVADTQYF
TGTGCCAGCAGTCCGTCAAGGGTTGCAGATACGCAGTATTTT
>16|-|TRBD2|TRBJ2-1|TRBV10-3
CAITGTSGTTYNEQFF
TGTGCCATCACGGGGACTAGCGGTACTACCTACAATGAGCAGTTCTTC
>14|many|-|TRBJ1-4|TRBV5-6
CASSRGRNDEKLFF
TGTGCCAGCAGCCGGGGCAGGAACGACGAAAAACTGTTTTTT
>12|many|-|TRBJ2-7|TRBV2
CASSDFRDEQYF
TGTGCCAGCAGTGACTTTCGAGACGAGCAGTACTTC
>14|-|TRBD1|TRBJ1-1|TRBV27
CASSAMTGGAVAFF
TGTGCCAGCAGTGCGATGACAGGGGGCGCGGTCGCTTTCTTT
>16|many|-|TRBJ2-7|TRBV27
CASSPARRTDSYEQYF
TGTGCCAGCAGTCCGGCGAGGAGGACAGACTCCTACGAGCAGTACTTC
>16|many|-|TRBJ2-7|TRBV7-2
CASSRTPGTANYEQYF
TGTGCCAGCAGCCGGACGCCGGGGACTGCCAATTACGAGCAGTACTTC
>15|many|TRBD2|TRBJ2-3|TRBV29-1
CSVGQGGSRYDTQYF
TGCAGCGTTGGACAAGGCGGGAGTAGATACGATACGCAGTATTTT
>15|few|TRBD1|TRBJ2-7|TRBV3-1
CASSPGTGGSNEQYF
TGTGCCAGCAGCCCTGGGACAGGGGGCAGCAACGAGCAGTACTTC
>14|few|-|TRBJ2-7|TRBV20-1
CSAEIRSRSFEQYF
TGCAGTGCCGAGATCCGGTCCCGATCGTTCGAGCAGTACTTC